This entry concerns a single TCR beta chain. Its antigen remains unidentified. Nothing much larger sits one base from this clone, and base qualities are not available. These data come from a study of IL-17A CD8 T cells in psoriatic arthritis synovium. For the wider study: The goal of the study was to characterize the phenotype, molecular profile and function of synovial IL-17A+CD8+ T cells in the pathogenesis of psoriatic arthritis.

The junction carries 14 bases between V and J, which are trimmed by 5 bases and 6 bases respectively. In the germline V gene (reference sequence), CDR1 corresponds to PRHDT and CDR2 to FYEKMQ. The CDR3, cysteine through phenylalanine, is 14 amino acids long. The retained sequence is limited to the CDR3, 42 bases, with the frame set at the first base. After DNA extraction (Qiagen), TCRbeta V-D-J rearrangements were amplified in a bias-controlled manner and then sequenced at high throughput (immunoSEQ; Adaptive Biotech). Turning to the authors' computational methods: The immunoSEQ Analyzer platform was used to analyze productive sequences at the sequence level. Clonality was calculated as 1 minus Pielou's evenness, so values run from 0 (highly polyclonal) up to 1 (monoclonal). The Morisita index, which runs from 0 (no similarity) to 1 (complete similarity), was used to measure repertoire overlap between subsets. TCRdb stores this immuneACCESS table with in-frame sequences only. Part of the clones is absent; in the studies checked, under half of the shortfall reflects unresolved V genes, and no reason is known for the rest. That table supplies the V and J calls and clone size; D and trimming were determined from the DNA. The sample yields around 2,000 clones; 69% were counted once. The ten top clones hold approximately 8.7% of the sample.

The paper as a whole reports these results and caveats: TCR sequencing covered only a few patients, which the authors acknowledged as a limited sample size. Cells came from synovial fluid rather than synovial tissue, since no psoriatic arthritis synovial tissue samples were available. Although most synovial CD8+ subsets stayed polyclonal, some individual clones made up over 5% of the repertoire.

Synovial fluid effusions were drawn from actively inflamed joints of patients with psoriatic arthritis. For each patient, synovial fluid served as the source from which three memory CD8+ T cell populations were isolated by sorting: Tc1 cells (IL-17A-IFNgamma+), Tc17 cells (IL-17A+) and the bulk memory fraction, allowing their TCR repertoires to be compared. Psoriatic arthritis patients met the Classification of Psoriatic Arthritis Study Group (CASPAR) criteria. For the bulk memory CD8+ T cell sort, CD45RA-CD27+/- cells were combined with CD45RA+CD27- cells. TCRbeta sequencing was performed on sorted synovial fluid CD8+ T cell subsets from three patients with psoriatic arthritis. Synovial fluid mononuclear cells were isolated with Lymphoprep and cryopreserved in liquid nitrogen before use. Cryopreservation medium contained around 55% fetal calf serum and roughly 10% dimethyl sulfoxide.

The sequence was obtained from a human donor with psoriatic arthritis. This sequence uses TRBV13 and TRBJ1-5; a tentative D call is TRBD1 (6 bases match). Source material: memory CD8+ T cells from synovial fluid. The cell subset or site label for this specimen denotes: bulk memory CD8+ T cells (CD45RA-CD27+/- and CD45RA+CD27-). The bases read TGTGCCAGCAGCCTCGGACAGTTAAGTCAGCCCCAGCATTTT. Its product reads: CASSLGQLSQPQHF.